The text below deals with one TCR beta chain. Antigen specificity is unknown. The data originate from a study of OX40 agonist ivuxolimab in advanced cancers. The wider study: Patients were infused with ivuxolimab every 2 weeks at 0.01 to 10 mg/kg. Two cutaneous melanoma patients and one hepatocellular carcinoma patient, three in all, had partial responses.

The protocol was immunoSEQ multiplex PCR, while the TCRdb copy is restricted to in-frame clones and leaves out a portion. The data show about 44,000 clones, with under 90% seen just once and under 11% held by the top ten. At baseline, cycle 4 day 1, and cycle 7 day 1, blood was sampled. The study, taken as a whole, reports: Researchers did not establish what antigens the expanded peripheral T cells target.

Germline CDR1 KGHSH, CDR2 LQKENI. Trimming left V 3 bases short and J 1 base short, with 19 bases between. The length of the CDR3 is 17 residues. Here the sequenced sample was CD4+ or CD8+ T cells sorted from blood, taken in a trial of the OX40 agonist ivuxolimab. The TCR originated in an adult with an advanced solid tumor such as melanoma, head and neck, liver or kidney cancer. The chain joins TRBV18 to TRBJ2-7; TRBD1 might be the D (6 bases). This CDR3 reads CASSPFRSQGSSYEQYF. DNA of the CDR3: TGTGCCAGCTCACCCTTCCGCTCACAGGGAAGTTCCTACGAGCAGTACTTC.